Shown below are 10 T cell receptor beta chains from a single sample sequenced in a study of T cell changes during pregnancy in multiple sclerosis. The assay was immunoSEQ multiplex PCR, and TCRdb's table has in-frame clones only and misses some. The sample lists tens of thousands of clones; roughly 92% were seen once. The sequencing here drew on CD4+ T cells from peripheral blood mononuclear cells, taken in the third trimester of pregnancy. The source of these receptors is a female donor with multiple sclerosis, enrolled in a pregnancy study.

CDR3 in DNA: TGTGCCAGCAGCTTAGTGGGGGGGTGGGGTGCTGCTAACTATGGCTACACCTTC. It yields the protein CASSLVGGWGAANYGYTF. V is TRBV7-2 and J is TRBJ1-2; tentatively, D is TRBD1 (5 bases). Germline CDR1 SGHTA, CDR2 FQGNSA. V lost 1 base, J lost 0 bases, and 18 bases lay in between. CDR3 length: 18 residues.

J is TRBJ1-3 and V is TRBV6-1; possible D gene TRBD1, 5 bases. Trimming removed 4 bases at V and 3 bases at J, with 13 bases between. Germline lookup yields CDR1 MNHNS and CDR2 SASEGT. The CDR3 spans 15 residues. CDR3 sequence: CASSAGGKSGNTIYF. CDR3 sequence (DNA): TGTGCCAGCAGTGCGGGGGGTAAGAGTGGAAACACCATATATTTT.

This chain uses TRBV18 with TRBJ2-2; TRBD1 aligns across 7 bases. The CDR3 is made up of 15 amino acids. Germline assignment: CDR1 KGHSH and CDR2 LQKENI. V shed 4 bases, J shed 5 bases, and the junction held 7 bases outside the gene matches. The chain's CDR3 is CASSLRDRATGELFF. CDR3 bases: TGTGCCAGCTCACTCCGGGACAGAGCTACCGGGGAGCTGTTTTTT.

Only one count was recorded for this clone. This chain joins TRBV27 and TRBJ2-7; 7 nucleotides line up with TRBD1. V gave up 7 bases and J gave up 5 bases; unmatched junction bases: 8. CDR1 and CDR2 (germline): MNHEY, SMNVEV (reference sequence). This CDR3 is built from 13 residues. The CDR3 spells CASTQRQGNEQYF. The CDR3 region has the DNA TGTGCCAGCACCCAAAGACAGGGCAACGAGCAGTACTTC.

This rearrangement joins TRBV6-5 to TRBJ2-7, with D possibly being TRBD1 (6 bases). V shed 6 bases and J shed 2 bases, with 17 bases lying between them. From germline, CDR1 is MNHEY and CDR2 SVGAGI. This CDR3 comprises 15 residues. DNA for the CDR3: TGTGCCAGCAGCTTCGACCTGACAGGAACCTACGAGCAGTACTTC. This translates into CASSFDLTGTYEQYF.

With regard to this clone: A read error may account for a junction end that differs from germline. The gene calls are TRBV5-4 and TRBJ2-7; 7 bases are a match to TRBD1. Germline CDR1 and CDR2: SGHNT and YYREEE (reference sequence). This CDR3 is 13 amino acids long. CDR3: CASSLEGGRVWNF. The CDR3 region has the DNA TGTGCCAGCAGCTTGGAAGGGGGCAGAGTCTGGAACTTC. Complete variable domain (other parts from reference TRBV5-4 and TRBJ2-7): ETGVTQSPTHLIKTRGQQVTLRCSSQSGHNTVSWYQQALGQGPQFIFQYYREEENGRGNFPPRFSGLQFPNYSSELNVNALELDDSALYLCASSLEGGRVWNFGPGTRLTVT.

This rearrangement joins TRBV18 to TRBJ1-1; D not resolved. There are 15 residues in the CDR3. V was shortened by 0 bases and J by 1 base, with 9 bases between the two germline ends. Germline V gene data show CDR1 as KGHSH and CDR2 as LQKENI. This CDR3 is CASSPPNQANTEAFF. The CDR3 DNA is TGTGCCAGCTCACCACCCAACCAGGCGAACACTGAAGCTTTCTTT.

The rearrangement joins TRBV7-2 to TRBJ2-4; 8 bases align to TRBD2. Trimming removed 5 bases from V and 4 bases from J; junction bases left unmatched: 4. The CDR3 contains 14 residues. Germline assignment: CDR1 SGHTA and CDR2 FQGNSA. CDR3 nucleotide sequence: TGTGCCAGCAGCCACAGCGGGGGAAAAAACATTCAGTACTTC. Its translation: CASSHSGGKNIQYF.

CDR3 bases: TGTGCCAGCAGCTTAATCGGGGGGACCCAGTACTTC. It specifies CASSLIGGTQYF. The chain recombines TRBV7-3 with TRBJ2-5, with D possibly TRBD2 on 6 matching bases. The germline V gene encodes CDR1 SGHTA and CDR2 FQGTGA. Deletions cut 1 base from V and 7 bases from J, with 7 bases between. This CDR3 is built from 12 residues. The variable domain in full, completed from reference TRBV7-3 and TRBJ2-5, reads GAGVSQTPSNKVTEKGKYVELRCDPISGHTALYWYRQSLGQGPEFLIYFQGTGAADDSGLPNDRFFAVRPEGSVSTLKIQRTERGDSAVYLCASSLIGGTQYFGPGTRLLVL.

The V call is TRBV4-2, the J call TRBJ2-7; tentative D call: TRBD1 (7 bases). Germline CDR1 is LGHNA and CDR2 is YNFKEQ. CDR3 length equals 16 residues. Trimming cost V 0 bases and J 4 bases, with 16 bases left between them. The DNA of the CDR3 is TGTGCCAGCAGCCAAGAAAGGGGGCGGAGGGCTTACGAGCAGTACTTC. Its translation is CASSQERGRRAYEQYF.